The 13 T cell receptor beta chains given below trace back to one sample, sequenced in a study of post-analysis software for immune sequencing data. Overall study findings and caveats: With TRBV5-6, TRBV5-1 and TRBV20-1 included, roughly five TRBV segments were more frequent in patients than in controls.

These receptors' antigens are unknown. Libraries were made from TCR beta cDNA, and they carried unique molecular identifiers. TCRdb redid the calling of the PCR reads with MiXCR, one entry per CDR3 protein. The table records roughly 540,000 distinct CDR3 sequences, 30% to 40% of them present only once. Material for sequencing was blood. These receptors originate from a girl aged 2 to 17 with multiple sclerosis.

The CDR3 spells CASSVSGAVPQETQYF. In DNA, the CDR3 is TGTGCCAGCAGCGTATCGGGAGCGGTGCCCCAAGAGACCCAGTACTTC. This chain connects TRBV9 to TRBJ2-5; D possibly corresponds to TRBD2 (6 bases). The CDR3 totals 16 residues. CDR1 and CDR2 from the germline V gene are SGDLS and YYNGEE. V lost 1 base to trimming and J lost 1 base, with 14 bases between them.

This clonotype was detected a few times. This chain connects TRBV2 to TRBJ2-5; the D gene is possibly TRBD2 (6 bases). The V gene lost 8 bases and the J gene lost 2 bases, with 12 bases spanning the gap. CDR3 size: 13 residues. The germline V gene encodes CDR1 SNHLY and CDR2 FYNNEI. In nucleotides, the CDR3 is TGTGCCAGCGGCGGAGGGCCACAAGAGACCCAGTACTTC. It translates to CASGGGPQETQYF. The whole variable domain, remainder taken from reference TRBV2 and TRBJ2-5, is EPEVTQTPSHQVTQMGQEVILRCVPISNHLYFYWYRQILGQKVEFLVSFYNNEISEKSEIFDDQFSVERPDGSNFTLKIRSTKLEDSAMYFCASGGGPQETQYFGPGTRLLVL.

This clonotype was seen a few times. Written as DNA, the CDR3 is TGTGCCAGCAGCTTTGCCTTGGACAGGGCATATGGCTACACCTTC. This sequence encodes CASSFALDRAYGYTF. The chain has TRBV5-5 and TRBJ1-2, with 8 bases fitting TRBD1. There are 15 residues in the CDR3. In germline, CDR1 is SGHKS, CDR2 YYEKEE (reference sequence). V dropped 2 bases and J dropped 5; count of bases not matched to a gene: 8. Full variable domain (outside the CDR3, taken from reference TRBV5-5 and TRBJ1-2): DAGVTQSPTHLIKTRGQQVTLRCSPISGHKSVSWYQQVLGQGPQFIFQYYEKEERGRGNFPDRFSARQFPNYSSELNVNALLLGDSALYLCASSFALDRAYGYTFGSGTRLTVV.

The rearrangement links TRBV20-1 to TRBJ2-5; TRBD1 or TRBD2 may be the D gene (5 bases each). CDR1 DFQATT and CDR2 SNEGSKA come from the germline V gene (reference sequence). The CDR3 sequence is 12 residues long. Trimming took 6 bases from V and 11 from J, leaving 19 bases between them. CDR3 loop: CSALRGNEEQYF. The CDR3 DNA is TGCAGTGCCCTACGGGGCAATGAGGAGCAGTACTTC.

This clonotype appeared a few times. This chain connects TRBV4-1 to TRBJ2-5; D unresolved. V was trimmed by 5 bases and J by 3 bases, leaving 10 bases between them. Germline V CDR1 and CDR2: MGHRA, YSYEKL. The CDR3 is 13 residues long. The CDR3 DNA follows: TGCGCCAGCAGCACGGACCAGGAAGAGACCCAGTACTTC. It encodes CASSTDQEETQYF.

The CDR3, as DNA: TGCGCCAGCAGCCAAGATACGGGGTTCTGGACCGGGGAGCTGTTTTTT. Translating gives CASSQDTGFWTGELFF. This chain links TRBV4-1 with TRBJ2-2; TRBD2 might be the D (5 bases). Deletions cut 0 bases from V and 5 bases from J, with 13 bases between. This CDR3 region has 16 residues. The V gene's germline CDR1 is MGHRA and CDR2 YSYEKL.

A word on this clonotype: An end of the junction does not agree with germline; a read error may underlie this. V gene TRBV6-5 combines with J gene TRBJ2-5; D possibly corresponds to TRBD2 (6 bases). The J call may be in error: the DNA end matches TRBJ2-7 better. This CDR3 is built from 14 residues. The V gene's germline CDR1 is MNHEY and CDR2 SVGAGI. The CDR3, as DNA: TGTACCAGCGGATTCCCTTTGGGGCGGGGCGAGCAGTACTTC. This encodes CTSGFPLGRGEQYF.

The CDR3 spells CSVEWQGGEQYF. The CDR3 DNA sequence: TGCAGCGTTGAATGGCAGGGTGGAGAGCAGTACTTC. The V call is TRBV29-1, the J call TRBJ2-5, with D possibly matching TRBD1 (5 bases). The CDR3 covers 12 residues. The germline V gene encodes CDR1 SQVTM and CDR2 ANQGSEA. The V gene lost 2 bases and the J gene lost 11 bases, with 15 bases spanning the gap.

This clonotype was counted a few times. CDR3 DNA sequence: TGTGCCAGCTCACCACGGCGACTAGCGGGGCCCACGCAGTATTTT. Its translation is CASSPRRLAGPTQYF. V gene TRBV18 combines with J gene TRBJ2-3; 11 bases fit TRBD2. From germline, CDR1 is KGHSH and CDR2 LQKENI. The V and J ends lost 1 base and 9 bases, in that order; junction bases with no gene match: 6. The CDR3 runs to 15 residues.

The chain has TRBV5-6 and TRBJ2-7; TRBD1 matches at 8 bases. The CDR3 has 16 residues. With 4 bases clipped from V and 0 bases from J, the junction kept 9 bases outside the gene matches. Looked up from germline, CDR1 is SGHDT and CDR2 is YYEEEE. Written as DNA, the CDR3 is TGTGCCAGCAGCCTGATGACAGGGGAGCGCTCCTACGAGCAGTACTTC. Its protein product is CASSLMTGERSYEQYF.

This clonotype was counted between two and nine times. V and J are TRBV10-2 and TRBJ1-2; tentative D call: TRBD1 (6 bases). Germline CDR1 reads WSHSY; CDR2 reads SAAADI. The CDR3 loop spans 14 amino acids. V was shortened by 3 bases and J by 2 bases, with 10 bases between the two germline ends. The CDR3 region is CASSEWRGNYGYTF. Here the CDR3 DNA reads TGCGCCAGCAGTGAATGGAGGGGGAACTATGGCTACACCTTC.

The chain recombines TRBV6-1 with TRBJ1-2; TRBD1 aligns across 8 bases. V was pared by 1 base and J by 7 bases, with 17 bases of the junction left unmatched. Germline V CDR1 and CDR2: MNHNS, SASEGT. The length of the CDR3 is 18 residues. The DNA for the CDR3 is TGTGCCAGCAGTGAAGAGAATAGTGGGACAGGATATAAGGGTGGCTACACCTTC. Its protein product is CASSEENSGTGYKGGYTF.

Only a few counts were recorded for this clonotype. The chain has TRBV12-3 or TRBV12-4 and TRBJ1-5; possibly TRBD1 for D (5 bases). The CDR3 totals 14 residues. The V gene lost 4 bases and the J gene lost 0 bases, with 7 bases spanning the gap. The CDR3: CASSWDDSNQPQHF. CDR3 nucleotide sequence: TGTGCCAGCAGTTGGGACGATAGCAATCAGCCCCAGCATTTT.